This T cell receptor (beta chain) originates from a study of blood T cells in healthy people across ages. Germline lookup yields CDR1 SGHVS and CDR2 FQNEAQ. V gave up 4 bases and J gave up 0 bases, with 15 bases separating them. This CDR3 has 16 amino acids. It was with a sample-barcoded 5' primer and a J-beta primer mix that a second PCR of about 6 to 12 cycles was run. Each sample provided no less than 3 million CDR3-containing paired-end reads. TCRdb re-called the 5' RACE reads with MiXCR, one entry per CDR3 protein. Of 900,000 to 950,000 distinct CDR3 sequences listed, about 28% are singletons. This clonotype showed up just a few times. The antigen is unknown. Findings and caveats of the study: With age, beta diversity per million T cells declined roughly linearly, significantly by 30 to 40.

The sample was also reused in another study, on T cells of mothers and their children.

The chain recombines TRBV7-8 with TRBJ1-1; perhaps TRBD1 as D (5 bases). The receptor's source is a woman aged 40 to 50 in good health. The sequenced material came from blood. This chain's CDR3 is CASSSGTALMNTEAFF. In nucleotides, the CDR3 is TGTGCCAGCAGCTCCGGGACGGCTCTTATGAACACTGAAGCTTTCTTT. Full variable domain (rest looked up from reference TRBV7-8 and TRBJ1-1): GAGVSQSPRYKVAKRGQDVALRCDPISGHVSLFWYQQALGQGPEFLTYFQNEAQLDKSGLPSDRFFAERPEGSVSTLKIQRTQQEDSAVYLCASSSGTALMNTEAFFGQGTRLTVV.